This T cell receptor beta chain was recovered during a study of shared clonotypes between healthy human individuals. Study-level results: The study found lower generation probabilities in non-shared clonotypes than in those shared by all four donors.

In the sorted-subset replicate PCRs, approximately 200 ng DNA, some 30,000 T cell genomes, was used. Libraries were prepared by immunoSEQ multiplex PCR; TCRdb keeps only in-frame clonotypes and omits some of them. The sample has about 1 million clones, roughly 70% seen once. Germline V gives CDR1 SGDLS, CDR2 YYNGEE. This CDR3 is built from 16 residues. J gave up 5 bases and V 0 bases, and 7 bases lay outside the gene matches. Details on this clone: Its antigen is undetermined.

Every donor was a Caucasian adult from Nashville, Tennessee. The sample consisted of memory CD4+ T cells sorted from blood. Regarding subset: CD45RA-negative fraction. The sequence derives from a man aged 18 to 30 in good health. The chain links TRBV9 to TRBJ2-3, with 9 positions matching TRBD2. This CDR3 reads CASSVEGGRAIDTQYF. The CDR3 bases are TGTGCCAGCAGCGTAGAGGGCGGGAGGGCCATAGATACGCAGTATTTT.